The sequence of this T cell receptor (beta chain) was determined in a study of blood T cell repertoires in COVID-19. Per the germline V gene, CDR1 is SEHNR and CDR2 is FQNEAQ (reference sequence). V was cut by 3 bases and J by 3 bases, with 9 bases left in between. CDR3 length equals 13 residues. Profiled with immunoSEQ multiplex PCR; TCRdb holds only in-frame clones, not every one. The sample holds roughly 460,000 clones, around 90% seen once. The V call is TRBV7-9, the J call TRBJ2-7; D might be TRBD1 (5 bases). The clonotype was recovered from a man aged 18 to 29 with COVID-19, enrolled during active disease. Sequenced sample: peripheral blood. This chain's CDR3 is CASSFRQLYEQYF. The DNA for the CDR3 is TGTGCCAGCAGCTTCCGACAGCTCTACGAGCAGTACTTC.